The next 9 T cell receptor beta chains were all read from a single sample in a study of blood T cells in healthy people across ages. The second PCR ran roughly 6 to 11 cycles with a sample-barcoded 5' primer and J-beta primers. TCRdb ran MiXCR on the 5' RACE reads and lists one entry per CDR3 protein. The table lists under 800,000 distinct CDR3 sequences, roughly 20% of them singletons. Sequencing input: blood. These receptors were obtained from a man in his 70s in good health.

Only a few counts were recorded for this clonotype. This chain connects TRBV5-4 to TRBJ1-4; D unresolved. V lost 1 base to trimming and J lost 7 bases, with 5 bases between them. Germline CDR1 reads SGHNT; CDR2 reads YYREEE (reference sequence). The CDR3 sequence is 12 residues long. CDR3 nucleotides: TGTGCCAGCAGCTTGAACGGTGAAAAACTGTTTTTT. Protein sequence: CASSLNGEKLFF. Complete variable domain (other parts from reference TRBV5-4 and TRBJ1-4): ETGVTQSPTHLIKTRGQQVTLRCSSQSGHNTVSWYQQALGQGPQFIFQYYREEENGRGNFPPRFSGLQFPNYSSELNVNALELDDSALYLCASSLNGEKLFFGSGTQLSVL.

This clonotype was seen more than once but under ten times. This chain connects TRBV29-1 to TRBJ2-5; 8 positions match TRBD1. The germline V gene encodes CDR1 SQVTM and CDR2 ANQGSEA. Trimming took 5 bases from V and 4 from J; bases not matched to a gene: 6. CDR3 size: 13 residues. As DNA, the CDR3 is TGCAGCGTTACTAGGACAGGGACAGAGACCCAGTACTTC. Encoded protein: CSVTRTGTETQYF.

This chain joins TRBV28 and TRBJ1-2; 9 positions agree with TRBD1. Trimming took 3 bases from V and 6 from J; bases not matched to a gene: 11. CDR1 and CDR2 from the germline V gene are MDHEN and SYDVKM. This CDR3 is built from 16 residues. CDR3 nucleotides: TGTGCCAGCAGTTTTAGAGGGCAGGGACAGGGTAATGGCTACACCTTC. Protein: CASSFRGQGQGNGYTF.

The chain has TRBV15 and TRBJ2-1; tentatively, D is TRBD1 (6 bases). This CDR3 has 15 amino acids. Germline V gene lookup returns CDR1 LNHNV and CDR2 YYDKDF (reference sequence). Trimming took 3 bases from V and 0 from J, leaving 9 bases between them. Here the CDR3 reads CATSSPTGSYNEQFF. CDR3 coding DNA: TGTGCCACCAGCAGCCCGACAGGCTCCTACAATGAGCAGTTCTTC. Supplemented by reference TRBV15 and TRBJ2-1, the full variable domain reads DAMVIQNPRYQVTQFGKPVTLSCSQTLNHNVMYWYQQKSSQAPKLLFHYYDKDFNNEADTPDNFQSRRPNTSFCFLDIRSPGLGDTAMYLCATSSPTGSYNEQFFGPGTRLTVL.

This clonotype was observed a few times. The chain recombines TRBV20-1 with TRBJ2-5, with D perhaps TRBD1 or TRBD2 (6 bases each). The V and J ends lost 4 bases and 3 bases respectively, with 18 bases between them. The CDR3 runs 15 residues. Germline CDR1 DFQATT, CDR2 SNEGSKA (reference sequence). For the CDR3, the DNA is TGCAGTGCTACCTTACTAGGAGGGGGTGAAGAGACCCAGTACTTC. Its protein product is CSATLLGGGEETQYF.

This clonotype was seen a handful of times. This chain uses TRBV6-1 with TRBJ2-7, with 7 bases that match TRBD2. The J call may be in error: the DNA end matches TRBJ2-5 better. The CDR3 runs 15 residues. Germline CDR1 is MNHNS and CDR2 is SASEGT. Here the CDR3 reads CASSEAWGGLETQYF. CDR3 sequence (DNA): TGTGCCAGCAGTGAAGCCTGGGGGGGATTAGAGACCCAGTACTTC.

The chain recombines TRBV12-3 or TRBV12-4 with TRBJ2-1, with D maybe TRBD2 (6 bases). The J call may be wrong; the DNA end is better matched by TRBJ2-5. This CDR3 region has 15 residues. The CDR3 region is CASSLIGSPQETQYF. Here the CDR3 DNA reads TGTGCCAGCAGTTTAATCGGGAGCCCTCAAGAGACCCAGTACTTC.

The chain is built from TRBV6-5 and TRBJ2-5; possibly TRBD1 or TRBD2 for D (6 bases each). V was clipped by 10 bases and J by 5 bases, with 14 bases between them. The length of the CDR3 is 12 residues. Germline V CDR1 and CDR2: MNHEY, SVGAGI. The CDR3, as DNA: TGTGCCACCAACCGAGGGGGGGAGACCCAGTACTTC. Translated: CATNRGGETQYF.

This clonotype was observed a handful of times. The genes are TRBV20-1 and TRBJ2-1, with D possibly TRBD1 on 6 matching bases. V lost 1 base to trimming and J lost 4 bases, with 8 bases between them. CDR3 length: 13 amino acids. The V gene's germline CDR1 is DFQATT and CDR2 SNEGSKA (reference sequence). The CDR3 bases are TGCAGTGCTAGAGGGCAGGGGTACAATGAGCAGTTCTTC. Protein: CSARGQGYNEQFF.